This is a list of T cell receptor beta chains from one sample in a study of blood T cell repertoires in COVID-19. Assay: immunoSEQ multiplex PCR; the TCRdb copy retains only in-frame clones and omits some. In the table there are about 95,000 clones, 81% of which are singletons. The material sequenced was peripheral blood. These receptors all stem from an elderly man with active or convalescent COVID-19. Both conserved end residues are part of each CDR3. Fields, in order: clone size, V gene, J gene, D gene, CDR3 DNA, CDR3 protein. A D gene is named only where the DNA matches it firmly. Expanded clones get a size class; other rows say once, few or many, or leave the size out.

>-|TRBV10-3|TRBJ2-2|TRBD2
TGTGCCATCAGTCGGCCTAGCGGGGGGGTAAGCACCGGGGAGCTGTTTTTT
CAISRPSGGVSTGELFF
>once|TRBV6-4|TRBJ1-1|-
TGTGCCAGCAGCGAACAGGGGAACACTGAAGCTTTCTTT
CASSEQGNTEAFF
>-|TRBV4-2|TRBJ1-2|TRBD1
TGTGCCAGCAGCCCGATAGCGGGGACAGACTATGGCTACACCTTC
CASSPIAGTDYGYTF
>few|TRBV18|TRBJ1-1|-
TGTGCCAGCTCAGAGCGGGGGGCGGACACTGAAGCTTTCTTT
CASSERGADTEAFF
>-|TRBV2|TRBJ1-5|-
TGTGCCAGCAGTGAATTTAGACGAGGTAAAGATCAGCCCCAGCATTTT
CASSEFRRGKDQPQHF
>-|TRBV6-2/TRBV6-3|TRBJ2-5|TRBD2
TGTGCCAGCAGTTACTCGACTAGCGGGGGGGAGACCCAGTACTTC
CASSYSTSGGETQYF
>-|TRBV6-5|TRBJ1-4|TRBD1
TGTGCCAGCAGCCCAACAGGGGGCGTTGAAAAACTGTTTTTT
CASSPTGGVEKLFF
>-|TRBV6-5|TRBJ2-7|TRBD2
TGTGCCAGCACCCCTAGCGGGGGGGATGAGCAGTACTTC
CASTPSGGDEQYF
>-|TRBV4-3|TRBJ1-4|TRBD1
TGCGCCAGCAGCCGAGAGGACAGGGGGTTTGAAAAACTGTTTTTT
CASSREDRGFEKLFF
>-|TRBV5-1|TRBJ1-2|TRBD1
TGCGCCAGCAGCTGGGGACAGGCTACGGGAGGCTACACCTTC
CASSWGQATGGYTF
>few|TRBV30|TRBJ2-7|TRBD2
TGTGCCTGGAGACCCGGGGGGGCCTACGAGCAGTACTTC
CAWRPGGAYEQYF
>-|TRBV19|TRBJ1-1|-
TGTGCCAGTAGTATGGGGGCGGTGAACACTGAAGCTTTCTTT
CASSMGAVNTEAFF
>-|TRBV14|TRBJ1-1|-
TGTGCCAGCAGCCAAGACATCAGGGGCGACCCTGAAGCTTTCTTT
CASSQDIRGDPEAFF
>-|TRBV6-4|TRBJ1-5|-
TGTGCCAGCAGTGACTCGGAACAGGGTGACAATCAGCCCCAGCATTTT
CASSDSEQGDNQPQHF
>-|TRBV18|TRBJ2-3|TRBD2
TGTGCCAGCTCACCACCTGGGACTAGCGGGGGGCCAGATACGCAGTATTTT
CASSPPGTSGGPDTQYF